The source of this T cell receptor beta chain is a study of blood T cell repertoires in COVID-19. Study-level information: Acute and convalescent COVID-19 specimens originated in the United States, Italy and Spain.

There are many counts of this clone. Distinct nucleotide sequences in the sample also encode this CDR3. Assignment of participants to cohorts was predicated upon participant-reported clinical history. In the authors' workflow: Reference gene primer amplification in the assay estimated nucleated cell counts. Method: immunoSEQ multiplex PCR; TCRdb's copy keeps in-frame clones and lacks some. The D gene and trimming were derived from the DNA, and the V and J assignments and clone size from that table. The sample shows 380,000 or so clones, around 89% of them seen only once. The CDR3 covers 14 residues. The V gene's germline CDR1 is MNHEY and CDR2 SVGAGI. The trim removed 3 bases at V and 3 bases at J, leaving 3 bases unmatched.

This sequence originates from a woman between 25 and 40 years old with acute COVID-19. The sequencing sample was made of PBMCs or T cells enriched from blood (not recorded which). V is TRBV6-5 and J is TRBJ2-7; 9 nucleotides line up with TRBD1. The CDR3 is CASSYLGQGYEQYF. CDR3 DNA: TGTGCCAGCAGTTATCTGGGACAGGGCTACGAGCAGTACTTC.